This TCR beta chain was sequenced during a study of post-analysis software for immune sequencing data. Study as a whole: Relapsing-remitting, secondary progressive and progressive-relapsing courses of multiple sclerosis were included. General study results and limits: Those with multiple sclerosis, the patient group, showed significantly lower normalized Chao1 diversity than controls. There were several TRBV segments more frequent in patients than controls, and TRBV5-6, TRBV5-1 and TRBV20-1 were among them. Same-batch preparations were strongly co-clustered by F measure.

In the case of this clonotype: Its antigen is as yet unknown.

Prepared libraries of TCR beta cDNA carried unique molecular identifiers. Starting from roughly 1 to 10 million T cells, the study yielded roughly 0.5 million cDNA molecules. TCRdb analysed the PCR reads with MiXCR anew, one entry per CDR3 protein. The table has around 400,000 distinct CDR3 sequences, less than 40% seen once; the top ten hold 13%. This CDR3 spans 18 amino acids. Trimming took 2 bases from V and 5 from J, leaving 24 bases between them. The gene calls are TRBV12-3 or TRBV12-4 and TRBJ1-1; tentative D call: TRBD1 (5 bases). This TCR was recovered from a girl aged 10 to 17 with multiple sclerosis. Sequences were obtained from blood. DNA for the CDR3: TGTGCCAGCAGTTTAAGAGGCATGGGCCACCCGGGGGGGACTGAAGCTTTCTTT. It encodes CASSLRGMGHPGGTEAFF.